This T cell receptor beta chain was profiled in a study of vaccination effects on CD4 cells after COVID-19. Study-wide points: Marked contraction was observed in infection-induced and vaccine-induced clones late after vaccination.

CDR3 length: 17 amino acids. CDR1 is LNHDA, CDR2 SQIVND, per germline (reference sequence). V dropped 4 bases and J dropped 4; count of bases not matched to a gene: 13. As concerns this clone: Its antigen remains unknown.

Subsequent to roughly 9 days of culture, CD4+ T cells were isolated. PCR confirmed that the person was infected with SARS-CoV-2 between March and December 2020. Each person got two doses of an mRNA SARS-CoV-2 vaccine, BNT162b2 or mRNA-1273. Profiled with immunoSEQ multiplex PCR; TCRdb holds only in-frame clones, not every one. The sample holds 50,000 or so clones; around 74% are singletons and the top ten take roughly 5.2%. V gene TRBV19 combines with J gene TRBJ2-7; 10 bases fit TRBD2. Sequences were derived from CD4+ T cells from PBMCs cultured without peptide, sampled after COVID-19 vaccination. This TCR was recovered from a human donor who had a prior SARS-CoV-2 infection. Here the CDR3 DNA reads TGTGCCAGTAGTAACCCAAGGGCGACTAGCGGGTCGTACGAGCAGTACTTC. This codes for CASSNPRATSGSYEQYF.